The 23 T cell receptor beta chains presented below share a single source sample, sequenced in a study of shared clonotypes between healthy human individuals. The protocol was immunoSEQ multiplex PCR, while the TCRdb copy is restricted to in-frame clones and leaves out a portion. This table holds nearly 750,000 clones, over 60% found once. Sequenced: memory CD4+ T cells sorted from blood. Described subset: CD45RA-negative fraction. These receptors were collected from a woman between 25 and 40 years old in good health.

This clone was found once. The chain joins TRBV5-1 to TRBJ2-3; D gene ambiguous. The CDR3 has 15 residues. V was pared by 4 bases and J by 3 bases, with 15 bases between. CDR1 and CDR2 (germline): SGHRS, YFSETQ. The CDR3 DNA sequence: TGCGCCAGCAGCAGTGGGAATTTGGGTACAGATACGCAGTATTTT. It translates to CASSSGNLGTDTQYF.

The table lists this clone with a few counts. V usage is TRBV6-5 and J usage is TRBJ2-7; TRBD1 matches 9 bases. From germline, CDR1 is MNHEY and CDR2 SVGAGI. Trimming cost V 0 bases and J 3 bases; bases outside gene matches: 3. This CDR3 has 15 residues. CDR3 region: CASSYSGQGNYEQYF. The CDR3 nucleotides are TGTGCCAGCAGTTACTCCGGACAGGGGAACTACGAGCAGTACTTC.

This chain uses TRBV27 with TRBJ1-2, with 7 positions matching TRBD1. This CDR3 has 13 amino acids. Germline values: CDR1 MNHEY, CDR2 SMNVEV (reference sequence). J lost 8 bases, V lost 1 base, and 4 bases had no gene match. The CDR3: CASSLWQGEGYTF. Here the CDR3 DNA reads TGTGCCAGCAGTTTATGGCAGGGGGAAGGCTACACCTTC.

As regards this clone: The junction departs from germline at one end; a sequencing error may be responsible. The chain couples TRBV2 to TRBJ1-5; maybe TRBD1 (6 bases). CDR3 length: 14 residues. CDR1 and CDR2 from the germline V gene are SNHLY and FYNNEI. DNA of the CDR3: TGTGCCAGCAGTGAGTTGCACAGGGATCAGTCCCAGCATTTT. This gives the protein CASSELHRDQSQHF.

The rearrangement uses TRBV29-1 and TRBJ2-3; D perhaps matches TRBD1 (5 bases). This CDR3 is 15 amino acids long. V was cut by 4 bases and J by 2 bases, with 16 bases left in between. The germline V gene has CDR1 SQVTM and CDR2 ANQGSEA. CDR3 DNA sequence: TGCAGCGTTGGTGGCAGGGCGCTTGACACAGATACGCAGTATTTT. Its protein is CSVGGRALDTDTQYF.

J is TRBJ1-5 and V is TRBV5-5, with 8 bases matching TRBD1. The CDR3 totals 16 residues. CDR1 is SGHKS, CDR2 YYEKEE, per germline (reference sequence). Trimming cost V 0 bases and J 1 base; bases outside gene matches: 3. DNA of the CDR3: TGTGCCAGCAGCTTGGGGACAGGGAACAGCAATCAGCCCCAGCATTTT. Protein product: CASSLGTGNSNQPQHF. Together with reference TRBV5-5 and TRBJ1-5, the CDR3 gives the full variable domain: DAGVTQSPTHLIKTRGQQVTLRCSPISGHKSVSWYQQVLGQGPQFIFQYYEKEERGRGNFPDRFSARQFPNYSSELNVNALLLGDSALYLCASSLGTGNSNQPQHFGDGTRLSIL.

The gene calls are TRBV7-9 and TRBJ2-2; 7 bases match TRBD1. The CDR3 is 14 residues long. After removal of 5 bases from V and 6 bases from J, the junction contained 6 bases not matched to a gene. Germline CDR1 and CDR2: SEHNR and FQNEAQ (reference sequence). CDR3 bases: TGTGCCAGCAGCACCTCAACAGGGGCCGGGGAGCTGTTTTTT. Translated, it gives CASSTSTGAGELFF.

This clone was seen just once. A much larger clone differs from this one at a single base, so this may be a read error. V and J are TRBV29-1 and TRBJ2-1, with D possibly TRBD2 on 6 matching bases. The germline CDR1 and CDR2 sequences are SQVTM and ANQGSEA. The CDR3 has 14 amino acids. The CDR3 loop is CNVDSAGTYNEQFF. CDR3 nucleotide sequence: TGCAACGTTGACTCCGCGGGAACCTACAATGAGCAGTTCTTC.

The chain joins TRBV5-5 to TRBJ1-1; D uncertain. Germline CDR1 is SGHKS and CDR2 is YYEKEE (reference sequence). The CDR3 length is 14 residues. V gave up 5 bases and J gave up 1 base, with 12 bases separating them. CDR3 residues: CASRNKLRNTEAFF. The CDR3 region has the DNA TGTGCCAGCAGAAACAAACTGAGGAACACTGAAGCTTTCTTT.

The chain combines TRBV19 with TRBJ2-2; TRBD2 matches at 9 bases. Germline V gene data show CDR1 as LNHDA and CDR2 as SQIVND (reference sequence). The CDR3 consists of 15 residues. V lost 5 bases to trimming and J lost 1 base; unmatched junction nucleotides: 2. CDR3: CASSLAGMNTGELFF. CDR3 sequence (DNA): TGTGCCAGTAGTCTAGCGGGGATGAACACCGGGGAGCTGTTTTTT.

V gene TRBV23-1 combines with J gene TRBJ2-7, with 9 bases aligning to TRBD1. TRBV23-1 is marked as an open reading frame, function uncertain. The junction had 10 bases not matched to a gene; V was cut back by 2 bases and J by 2 bases. This CDR3 has 17 residues. The CDR3 is CASSQRSPGQGPYEQYF. The DNA for the CDR3 is TGCGCCAGCAGTCAACGAAGTCCGGGACAGGGACCCTACGAGCAGTACTTC.

The V call is TRBV19, the J call TRBJ1-1, with a weak D call TRBD1 (6 bases). Germline CDR1 LNHDA, CDR2 SQIVND (reference sequence). Deletions cut 6 bases from V and 3 bases from J, with 17 bases between. The CDR3 length is 15 residues. The CDR3 sequence: CASRPRGGRDTEAFF. The CDR3, as DNA: TGTGCCAGTAGACCTCGGGGGGGGCGAGACACTGAAGCTTTCTTT.

The gene calls are TRBV5-1 and TRBJ2-7; perhaps TRBD1 as D (6 bases). V lost 4 bases, J lost 3 bases, and 20 bases lay in between. The CDR3 spans 16 residues. The germline V gene encodes CDR1 SGHRS and CDR2 YFSETQ. In nucleotides, the CDR3 is TGCGCCAGCAGCGTAGAGACGACAGGACCCGGCTACGAGCAGTACTTC. Translation: CASSVETTGPGYEQYF.

This clone was picked up many times. V is TRBV30 and J is TRBJ1-5; D uncertain. The CDR3 totals 13 residues. V was shortened by 2 bases and J by 7 bases, with 12 bases between the two germline ends. From germline, CDR1 is GTSNPN and CDR2 SVGIG (reference sequence). CDR3 protein: CAWSREGVQPQHF. For the CDR3, the DNA is TGTGCCTGGAGTAGAGAGGGTGTCCAGCCCCAGCATTTT.

Of note for this clone: In the same sample, other DNA sequences code for this CDR3. V usage is TRBV7-8 and J usage is TRBJ2-3, with D tentatively TRBD1 (7 bases). The CDR3 totals 16 residues. CDR1 SGHVS and CDR2 FQNEAQ come from the germline V gene. Between the trimmed V and J ends, which lost 1 base and 0 bases, there was a span of 11 bases. The CDR3 reads CASSLEAGQSTDTQYF. The DNA of the CDR3 is TGTGCCAGCAGCTTAGAGGCGGGACAGAGCACAGATACGCAGTATTTT.

This clone has only one observation. The chain uses TRBV21-1 and TRBJ2-5; the D call of TRBD2 is as the table states it, not checked on the DNA. TRBV21-1 is classified as a pseudogene. This CDR3 spans 14 amino acids. DNA of the CDR3: TGTGCCAGCAGCAAAGGGAGAGGGAGGGAGACCCAGTACTTC. Protein product: CASSKGRGRETQYF.

The gene calls are TRBV20-1 and TRBJ2-5; D gene uncertain. CDR3 size: 11 residues. Germline loops: CDR1 DFQATT, CDR2 SNEGSKA (reference sequence). Trimming removed 3 bases from V and 9 bases from J, with 11 bases in between. This CDR3 reads CSARTAQPQYF. The CDR3 DNA follows: TGCAGTGCTAGGACTGCCCAGCCCCAGTACTTC.

The chain is built from TRBV28 and TRBJ2-7; 7 bases fit TRBD2. V lost 3 bases to trimming and J lost 6 bases; unmatched junction nucleotides: 8. CDR1 and CDR2 from the germline V gene are MDHEN and SYDVKM. This CDR3 is 14 amino acids long. The CDR3 coding sequence is TGTGCCAGCAGTTTCCGGACTAGTATCTCCGAGCAGTACTTC. Its protein is CASSFRTSISEQYF. The whole variable domain, remainder taken from reference TRBV28 and TRBJ2-7, is DVKVTQSSRYLVKRTGEKVFLECVQDMDHENMFWYRQDPGLGLRLIYFSYDVKMKEKGDIPEGYSVSREKKERFSLILESASTNQTSMYLCASSFRTSISEQYFGPGTRLTVT.

V is TRBV11-3 and J is TRBJ2-1; the D gene is possibly TRBD2 (6 bases). The germline V gene encodes CDR1 SGHNT and CDR2 YENEEA. The CDR3 runs 14 residues. V dropped 5 bases and J dropped 7 bases, with 15 bases sitting between them. CDR3 DNA: TGTGCCAGCAGCCCGGGACTCAAAACGAATGAGCAGTTCTTC. Translating it yields CASSPGLKTNEQFF.

This clone occurred a few times. The gene calls are TRBV7-2 and TRBJ2-7; 12 bases fit TRBD2. The J segment lost 6 bases and the V segment lost 5 bases, leaving 11 bases of the junction unmatched. In germline, CDR1 is SGHTA, CDR2 FQGNSA. The length of the CDR3 is 16 residues. CDR3: CASSPQPLAGGIEQYF. CDR3 in DNA: TGTGCCAGCAGCCCCCAGCCCCTAGCGGGAGGGATCGAGCAGTACTTC.

This clone was seen at least ten times. Different DNA sequences within this sample yield the same CDR3. The genes are TRBV7-3 and TRBJ1-1; D remains unclear. The CDR3 runs 13 residues. In germline, CDR1 is SGHTA, CDR2 FQGTGA. Trimming cost V 4 bases and J 3 bases, with 9 bases left between them. The CDR3 here is CASSSQRDTEAFF. The CDR3 DNA is TGTGCCAGCAGCTCCCAGCGGGACACTGAAGCTTTCTTT.

The chain joins TRBV6-1 to TRBJ1-2, with D maybe TRBD1 (5 bases). Germline V lookup: CDR1 MNHNS, CDR2 SASEGT. V was pared by 7 bases and J by 8 bases, with 14 bases between. The CDR3 totals 12 residues. Written as DNA, the CDR3 is TGTGCCAGCACCCCCTGGCGGGACGGCTACACCTTC. It is translated as CASTPWRDGYTF.

The V gene is TRBV9, the J gene TRBJ1-3; D ambiguous. Between the trimmed V and J ends, which lost 7 bases and 0 bases, there was a span of 14 bases. Germline CDR1 is SGDLS and CDR2 is YYNGEE. The CDR3 contains 15 residues. The CDR3 DNA reads TGTGCCAGCCAGGACTCCCCGGGCTCTGGAAACACCATATATTTT. Residues: CASQDSPGSGNTIYF.